A selection of T cell receptor beta chains follows, all from one sample in a study of shared clonotypes between healthy human individuals. The protocol was immunoSEQ multiplex PCR, while the TCRdb copy is restricted to in-frame clones and leaves out a portion. The sample has roughly 650,000 clones, around 97% seen once. Source material: naive CD4+ T cells sorted from blood. The receptor set was obtained from a woman aged 30 to 39 in good health. Each CDR3 is given with its conserved first and last residue. Each record gives: CDR3 protein, J gene, clone size, V gene. A clone size is listed for some rows: how often the clone was seen (once, few, many), or a class if it is expanded.

cdr3_aa: CASSSAPVHEQFF
j_call: TRBJ2-1
clone_size: -
v_call: TRBV27

cdr3_aa: CASSLKGTANYGYTF
j_call: TRBJ1-2
clone_size: -
v_call: TRBV7-9

cdr3_aa: CASRTQTGGSYEQYF
j_call: TRBJ2-7
clone_size: -
v_call: TRBV5-5

cdr3_aa: CASSPRGRANVLTF
j_call: TRBJ2-6
clone_size: -
v_call: TRBV27

cdr3_aa: CASSPPGQSYEQYF
j_call: -
clone_size: -
v_call: TRBV6-6

cdr3_aa: CASSLTGGNTQYF
j_call: TRBJ2-3
clone_size: -
v_call: TRBV28

cdr3_aa: CASKSGEADTEAFF
j_call: TRBJ1-1
clone_size: -
v_call: TRBV2

cdr3_aa: CASSDLAGAYNEQFF
j_call: TRBJ2-1
clone_size: -
v_call: TRBV2

cdr3_aa: CASTDMTGGLGNTIYF
j_call: TRBJ1-3
clone_size: -
v_call: TRBV19

cdr3_aa: CAISEARDNYEQYF
j_call: TRBJ2-7
clone_size: -
v_call: TRBV10-3

cdr3_aa: CASTRQGGTEAFF
j_call: TRBJ1-1
clone_size: -
v_call: TRBV6-5

cdr3_aa: CASSSGPYEQYF
j_call: TRBJ2-7
clone_size: -
v_call: TRBV6-5

cdr3_aa: CASTPGTGLHEQYF
j_call: TRBJ2-7
clone_size: few
v_call: TRBV5-4

cdr3_aa: CASSQDSDISYEQYF
j_call: TRBJ2-7
clone_size: once
v_call: TRBV4-1

cdr3_aa: CASAGREIYSNQPQHF
j_call: TRBJ1-5
clone_size: -
v_call: TRBV28

cdr3_aa: CASSDGAGTDTQYF
j_call: TRBJ2-3
clone_size: -
v_call: TRBV6-5

cdr3_aa: CASSLKGQPQHF
j_call: TRBJ1-5
clone_size: -
v_call: TRBV28

cdr3_aa: CASSEAGTGRYGYTF
j_call: TRBJ1-2
clone_size: -
v_call: TRBV2

cdr3_aa: CASSSNSYEQYF
j_call: -
clone_size: -
v_call: TRBV27

cdr3_aa: CASSPPIRIYEQYF
j_call: TRBJ2-7
clone_size: once
v_call: TRBV28

cdr3_aa: CASSKGQATYGYTF
j_call: TRBJ1-2
clone_size: -
v_call: TRBV28

cdr3_aa: CASSPLRDSNQPQHF
j_call: TRBJ1-5
clone_size: -
v_call: TRBV27

cdr3_aa: CASSLASSGSSYEQYF
j_call: TRBJ2-7
clone_size: -
v_call: TRBV7-6

cdr3_aa: CASSLIGRGTEAFF
j_call: TRBJ1-1
clone_size: -
v_call: TRBV7-2

cdr3_aa: CASSRRGVDLYGYTF
j_call: TRBJ1-2
clone_size: -
v_call: TRBV28